The entry below gives a single TCR beta chain sequence along with its context. Unique molecular identifier tags were affixed to discrete cDNA molecules. TCRdb redid the calling of the 5' RACE reads with MiXCR, one entry per CDR3 protein. The data show about 40,000 distinct CDR3 sequences, with 4.7% seen just once and about 5% held by the top ten. The data belong to a study of early T cells in non-severe SARS-CoV-2 infection. V shed 4 bases, J shed 5 bases, and the junction held 4 bases outside the gene matches. The CDR3 has 15 residues. Per germline, CDR1 SGHTA and CDR2 FQGTGA. This chain links TRBV7-3 with TRBJ2-1; 11 positions match TRBD1. The source material was whole blood. The sequence came from an adult who was a healthcare worker with PCR-confirmed SARS-CoV-2 infection or an uninfected control (not recorded which). The CDR3 reads CASSSGTGGHNEQFF. The CDR3 coding sequence is TGTGCCAGCAGCTCCGGGACAGGGGGGCACAATGAGCAGTTCTTC.